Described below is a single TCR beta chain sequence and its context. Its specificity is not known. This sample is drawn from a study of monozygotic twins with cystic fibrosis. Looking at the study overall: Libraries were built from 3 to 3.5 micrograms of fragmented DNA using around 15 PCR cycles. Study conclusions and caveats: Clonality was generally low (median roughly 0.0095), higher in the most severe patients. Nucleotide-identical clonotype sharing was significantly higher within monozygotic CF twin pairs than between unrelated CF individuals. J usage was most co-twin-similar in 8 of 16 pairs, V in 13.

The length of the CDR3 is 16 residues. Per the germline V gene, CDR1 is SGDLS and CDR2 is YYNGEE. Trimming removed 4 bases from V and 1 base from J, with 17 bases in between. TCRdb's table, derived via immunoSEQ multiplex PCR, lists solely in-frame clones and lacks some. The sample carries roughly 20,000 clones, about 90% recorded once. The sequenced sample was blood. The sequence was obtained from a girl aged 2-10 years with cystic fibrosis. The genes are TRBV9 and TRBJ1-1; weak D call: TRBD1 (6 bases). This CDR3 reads CASSLNPGTPNTEAFF. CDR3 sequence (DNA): TGTGCCAGCAGCCTTAACCCCGGGACACCGAACACTGAAGCTTTCTTT.